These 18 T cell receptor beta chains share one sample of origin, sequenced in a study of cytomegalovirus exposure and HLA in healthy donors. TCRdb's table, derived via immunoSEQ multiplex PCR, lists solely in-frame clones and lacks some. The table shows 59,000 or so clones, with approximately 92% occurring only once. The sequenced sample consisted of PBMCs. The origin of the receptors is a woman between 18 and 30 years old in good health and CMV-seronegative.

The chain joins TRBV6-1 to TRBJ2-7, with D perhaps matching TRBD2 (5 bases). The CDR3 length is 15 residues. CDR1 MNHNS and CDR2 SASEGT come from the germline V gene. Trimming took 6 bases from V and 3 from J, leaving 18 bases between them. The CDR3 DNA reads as TGTGCCAGCAGGACGACACTAGGGAGATTCTACGAGCAGTACTTC. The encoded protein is CASRTTLGRFYEQYF.

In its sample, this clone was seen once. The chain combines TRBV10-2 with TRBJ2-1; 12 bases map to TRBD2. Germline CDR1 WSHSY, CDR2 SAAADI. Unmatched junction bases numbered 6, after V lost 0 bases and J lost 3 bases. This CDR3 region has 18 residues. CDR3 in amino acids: CASSESRGLAGLYNEQFF. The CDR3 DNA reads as TGCGCCAGCAGTGAGTCGCGGGGACTAGCGGGTCTCTACAATGAGCAGTTCTTC.

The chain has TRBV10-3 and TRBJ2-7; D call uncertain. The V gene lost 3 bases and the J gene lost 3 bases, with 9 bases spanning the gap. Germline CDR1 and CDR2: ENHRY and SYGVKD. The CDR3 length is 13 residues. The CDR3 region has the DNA TGTGCCATCAGTGACGGAGTCGGCTACGAGCAGTACTTC. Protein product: CAISDGVGYEQYF.

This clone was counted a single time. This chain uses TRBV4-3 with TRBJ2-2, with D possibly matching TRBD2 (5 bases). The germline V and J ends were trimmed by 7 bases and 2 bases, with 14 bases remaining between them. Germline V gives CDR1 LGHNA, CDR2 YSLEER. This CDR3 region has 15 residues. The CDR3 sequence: CASKKDYLNTGELFF. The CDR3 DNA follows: TGCGCCAGCAAGAAAGACTACCTCAACACCGGGGAGCTGTTTTTT.

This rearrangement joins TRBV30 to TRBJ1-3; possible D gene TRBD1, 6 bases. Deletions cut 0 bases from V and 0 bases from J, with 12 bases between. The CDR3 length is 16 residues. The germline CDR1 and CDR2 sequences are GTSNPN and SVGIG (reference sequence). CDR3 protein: CAWSVQGRSSGNTIYF. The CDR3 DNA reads TGTGCCTGGAGTGTACAGGGACGCAGCTCTGGAAACACCATATATTTT.

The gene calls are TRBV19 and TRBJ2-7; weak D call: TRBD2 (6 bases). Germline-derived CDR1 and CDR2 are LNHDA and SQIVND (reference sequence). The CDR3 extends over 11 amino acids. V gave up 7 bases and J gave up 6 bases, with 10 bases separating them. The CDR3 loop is CASNNGGEQYF. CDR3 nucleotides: TGTGCCAGTAATAACGGGGGCGAGCAGTACTTC.

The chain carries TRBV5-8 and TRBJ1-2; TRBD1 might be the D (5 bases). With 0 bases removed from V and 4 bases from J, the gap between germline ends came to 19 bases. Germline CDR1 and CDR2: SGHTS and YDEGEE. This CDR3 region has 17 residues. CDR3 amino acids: CASSLAPPPGRVYGYTF. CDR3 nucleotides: TGTGCCAGCAGCTTGGCCCCTCCCCCCGGCAGGGTCTATGGCTACACCTTC. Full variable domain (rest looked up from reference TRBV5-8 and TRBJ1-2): EAGVTQSPTHLIKTRGQQATLRCSPISGHTSVYWYQQALGLGLQFLLWYDEGEERNRGNFPPRFSGRQFPNYSSELNVNALELEDSALYLCASSLAPPPGRVYGYTFGSGTRLTVV.

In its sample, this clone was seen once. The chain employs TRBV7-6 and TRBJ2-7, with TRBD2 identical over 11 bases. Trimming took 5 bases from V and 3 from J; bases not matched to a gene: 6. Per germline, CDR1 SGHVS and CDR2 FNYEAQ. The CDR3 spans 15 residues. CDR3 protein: CASSPTSGGNYEQYF. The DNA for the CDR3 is TGTGCCAGCAGCCCCACTAGCGGGGGCAACTACGAGCAGTACTTC.

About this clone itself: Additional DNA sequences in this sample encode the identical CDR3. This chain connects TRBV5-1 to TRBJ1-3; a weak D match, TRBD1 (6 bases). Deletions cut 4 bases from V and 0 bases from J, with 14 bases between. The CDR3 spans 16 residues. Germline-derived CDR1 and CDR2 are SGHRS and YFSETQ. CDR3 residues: CASSPQGPISGNTIYF. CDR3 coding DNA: TGCGCCAGCAGCCCGCAGGGGCCCATCTCTGGAAACACCATATATTTT.

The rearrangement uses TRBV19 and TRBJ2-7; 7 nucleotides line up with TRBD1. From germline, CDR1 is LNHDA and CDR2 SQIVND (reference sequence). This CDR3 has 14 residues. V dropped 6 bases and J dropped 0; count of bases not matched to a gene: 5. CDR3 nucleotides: TGTGCCAGTAGATTGACAGGGAGCTCCTACGAGCAGTACTTC. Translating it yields CASRLTGSSYEQYF.

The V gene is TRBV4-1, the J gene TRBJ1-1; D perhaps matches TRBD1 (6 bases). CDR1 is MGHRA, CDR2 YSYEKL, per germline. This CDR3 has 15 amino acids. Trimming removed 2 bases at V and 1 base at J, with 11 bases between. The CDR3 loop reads CASSQYLTGNTEAFF. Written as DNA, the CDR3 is TGCGCCAGCAGCCAATATTTGACAGGGAACACTGAAGCTTTCTTT.

The CDR3 is CASTLGQNNEQFF. CDR3 DNA sequence: TGCGCCAGCACCCTGGGCCAAAACAATGAGCAGTTCTTC. The chain combines TRBV5-1 with TRBJ2-1; D is unresolved. The CDR3 extends over 13 amino acids. The V and J ends lost 6 bases and 5 bases respectively, with 12 bases between them. Looked up from germline, CDR1 is SGHRS and CDR2 is YFSETQ.

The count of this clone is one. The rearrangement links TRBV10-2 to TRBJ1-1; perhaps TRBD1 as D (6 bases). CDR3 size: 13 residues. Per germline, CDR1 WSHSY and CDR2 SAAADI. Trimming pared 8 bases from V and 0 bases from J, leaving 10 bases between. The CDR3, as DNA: TGCGCCAGCCGGACAGCCCTGAACACTGAAGCTTTCTTT. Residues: CASRTALNTEAFF.

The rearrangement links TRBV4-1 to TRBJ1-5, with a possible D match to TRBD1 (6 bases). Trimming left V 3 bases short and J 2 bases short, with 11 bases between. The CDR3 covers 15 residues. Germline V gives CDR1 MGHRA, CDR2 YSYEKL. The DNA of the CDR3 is TGCGCCAGCAGCCATCTACAGGGCGGCAATCAGCCCCAGCATTTT. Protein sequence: CASSHLQGGNQPQHF.

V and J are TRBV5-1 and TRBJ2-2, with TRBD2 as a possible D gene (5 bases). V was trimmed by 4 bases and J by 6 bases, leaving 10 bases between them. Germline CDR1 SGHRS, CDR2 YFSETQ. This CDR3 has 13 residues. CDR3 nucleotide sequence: TGCGCCAGCAGCACTAGTACCGCCGGGGAGCTGTTTTTT. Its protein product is CASSTSTAGELFF.

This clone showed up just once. The DNA of the CDR3 is TGTGCCAGCAGTTTTGCGGGGACTTCCTACAATGAGCAGTTCTTC. Residues: CASSFAGTSYNEQFF. The chain employs TRBV5-6 and TRBJ2-1, with D possibly matching TRBD2 (6 bases). V lost 5 bases and J 1 base, leaving 13 bases between the germline ends. Per the germline V gene, CDR1 is SGHDT and CDR2 is YYEEEE. The CDR3 extends over 15 amino acids.

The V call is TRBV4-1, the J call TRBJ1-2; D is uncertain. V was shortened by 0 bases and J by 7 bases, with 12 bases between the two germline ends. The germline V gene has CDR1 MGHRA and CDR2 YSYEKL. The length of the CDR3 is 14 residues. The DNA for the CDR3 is TGCGCCAGCAGCCAAGAGGGCAAAGGGAGTGGCTACACCTTC. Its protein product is CASSQEGKGSGYTF.

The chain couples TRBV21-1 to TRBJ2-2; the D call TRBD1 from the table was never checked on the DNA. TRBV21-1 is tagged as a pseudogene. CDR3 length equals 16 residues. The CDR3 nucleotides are TGTGCCAGCAGCAAACGACAGGGACCCCGCACCGGGGAGCTGTTTTTT. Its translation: CASSKRQGPRTGELFF.